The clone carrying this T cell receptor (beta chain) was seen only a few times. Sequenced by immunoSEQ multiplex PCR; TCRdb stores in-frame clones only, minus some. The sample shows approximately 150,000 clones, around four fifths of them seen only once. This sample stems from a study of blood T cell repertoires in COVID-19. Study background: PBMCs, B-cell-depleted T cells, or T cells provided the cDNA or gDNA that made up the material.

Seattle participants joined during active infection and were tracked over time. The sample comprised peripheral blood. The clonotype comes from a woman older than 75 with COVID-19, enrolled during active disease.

CDR3 amino acids: CASSEWQGSYTF. CDR3 sequence (DNA): TGTGCCAGCAGTGAATGGCAGGGCAGCTACACCTTC. This chain links TRBV2 with TRBJ1-2; the D gene is possibly TRBD1 (5 bases). Trimming cost V 2 bases and J 9 bases, with 10 bases left between them. CDR1 SNHLY and CDR2 FYNNEI come from the germline V gene. The length of the CDR3 is 12 residues.